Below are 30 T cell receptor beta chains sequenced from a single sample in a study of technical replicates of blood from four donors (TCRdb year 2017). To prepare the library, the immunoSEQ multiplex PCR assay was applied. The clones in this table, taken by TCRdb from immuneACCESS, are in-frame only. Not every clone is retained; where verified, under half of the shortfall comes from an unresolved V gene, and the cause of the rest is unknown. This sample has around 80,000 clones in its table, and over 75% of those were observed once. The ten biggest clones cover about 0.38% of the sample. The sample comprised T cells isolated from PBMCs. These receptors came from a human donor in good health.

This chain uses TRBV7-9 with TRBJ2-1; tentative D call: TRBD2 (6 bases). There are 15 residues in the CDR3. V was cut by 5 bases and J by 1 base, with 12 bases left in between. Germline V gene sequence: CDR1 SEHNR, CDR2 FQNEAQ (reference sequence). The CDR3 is CASSRTGDSYNEQFF. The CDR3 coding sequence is TGTGCCAGCAGCCGTACGGGAGATTCCTACAATGAGCAGTTCTTC. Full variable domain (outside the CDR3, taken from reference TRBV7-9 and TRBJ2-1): DTGVSQNPRHKITKRGQNVTFRCDPISEHNRLYWYRQTLGQGPEFLTYFQNEAQLEKSRLLSDRFSAERPKGSFSTLEIQRTEQGDSAMYLCASSRTGDSYNEQFFGPGTRLTVL.

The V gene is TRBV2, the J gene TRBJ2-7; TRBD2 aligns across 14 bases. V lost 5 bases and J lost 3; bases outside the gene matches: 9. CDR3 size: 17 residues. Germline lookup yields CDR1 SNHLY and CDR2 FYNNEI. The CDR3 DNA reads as TGTGCCAGCAGTTACGATCTCGGGACTAGCGGGAGCTACGAGCAGTACTTC. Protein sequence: CASSYDLGTSGSYEQYF.

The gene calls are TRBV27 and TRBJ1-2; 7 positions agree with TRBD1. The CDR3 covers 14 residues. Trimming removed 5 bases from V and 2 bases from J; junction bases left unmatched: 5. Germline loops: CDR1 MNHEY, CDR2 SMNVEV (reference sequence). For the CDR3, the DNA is TGTGCCAGCAGTCCGACGGACAGGAACTATGGCTACACCTTC. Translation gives CASSPTDRNYGYTF.

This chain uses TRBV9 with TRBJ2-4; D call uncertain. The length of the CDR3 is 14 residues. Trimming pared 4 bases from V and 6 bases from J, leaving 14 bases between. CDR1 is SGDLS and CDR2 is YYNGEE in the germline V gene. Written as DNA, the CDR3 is TGTGCCAGCAGCCCCTACCCCGAAGTAAACATTCAGTACTTC. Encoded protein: CASSPYPEVNIQYF.

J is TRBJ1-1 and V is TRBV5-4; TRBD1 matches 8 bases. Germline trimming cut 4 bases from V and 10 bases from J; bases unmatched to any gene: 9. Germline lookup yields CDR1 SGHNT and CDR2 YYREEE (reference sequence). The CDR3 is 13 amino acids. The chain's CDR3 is CASSQRSGGSAFF. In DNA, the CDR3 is TGTGCCAGCAGCCAGAGGTCAGGGGGCTCAGCTTTCTTT.

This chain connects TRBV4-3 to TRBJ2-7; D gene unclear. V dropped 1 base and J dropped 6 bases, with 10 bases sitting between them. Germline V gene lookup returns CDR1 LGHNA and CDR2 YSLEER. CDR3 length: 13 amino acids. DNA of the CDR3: TGCGCCAGCAGCCAAGCCGCGGCGAGCGAGCAGTACTTC. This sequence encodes CASSQAAASEQYF.

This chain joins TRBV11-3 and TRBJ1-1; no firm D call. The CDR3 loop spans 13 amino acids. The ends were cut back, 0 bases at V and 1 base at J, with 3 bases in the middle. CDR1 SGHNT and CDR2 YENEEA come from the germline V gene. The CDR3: CASSLDRNTEAFF. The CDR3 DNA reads TGTGCCAGCAGCTTAGACAGGAACACTGAAGCTTTCTTT.

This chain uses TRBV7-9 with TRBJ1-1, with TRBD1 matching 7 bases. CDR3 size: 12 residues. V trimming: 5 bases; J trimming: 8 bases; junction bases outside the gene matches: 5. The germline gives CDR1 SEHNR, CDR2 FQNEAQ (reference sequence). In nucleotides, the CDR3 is TGTGCCAGCAGCCATGACAGGGCCGAAGCTTTCTTT. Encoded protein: CASSHDRAEAFF.

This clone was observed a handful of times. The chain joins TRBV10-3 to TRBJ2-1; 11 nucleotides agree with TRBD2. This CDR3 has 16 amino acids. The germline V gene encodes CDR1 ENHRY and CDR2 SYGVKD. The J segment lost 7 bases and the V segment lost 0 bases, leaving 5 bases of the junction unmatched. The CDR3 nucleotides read TGTGCCATCAGTGAGTCCCTAGCGGGAGGCGGGAATGAGCAGTTCTTC. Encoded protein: CAISESLAGGGNEQFF.

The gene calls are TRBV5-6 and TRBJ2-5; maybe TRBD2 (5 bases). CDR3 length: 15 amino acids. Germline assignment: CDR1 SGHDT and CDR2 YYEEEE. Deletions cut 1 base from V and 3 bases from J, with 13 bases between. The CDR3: CASSLPGSGEETQYF. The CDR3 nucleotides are TGTGCCAGCAGCTTGCCGGGGTCTGGGGAAGAGACCCAGTACTTC.

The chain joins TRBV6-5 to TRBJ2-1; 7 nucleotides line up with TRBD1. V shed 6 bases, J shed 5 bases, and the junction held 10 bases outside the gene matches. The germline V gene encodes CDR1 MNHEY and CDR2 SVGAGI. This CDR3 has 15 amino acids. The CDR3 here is CASSSGTGVNNEQFF. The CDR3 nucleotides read TGTGCCAGCAGCTCAGGCACAGGGGTCAACAATGAGCAGTTCTTC.

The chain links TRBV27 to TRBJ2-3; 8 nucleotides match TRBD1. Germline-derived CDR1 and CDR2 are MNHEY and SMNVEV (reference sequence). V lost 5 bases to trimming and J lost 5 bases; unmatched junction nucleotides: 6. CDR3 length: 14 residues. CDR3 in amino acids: CASSVRQGRDTQYF. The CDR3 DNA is TGTGCCAGCAGTGTAAGACAGGGGAGAGATACGCAGTATTTT.

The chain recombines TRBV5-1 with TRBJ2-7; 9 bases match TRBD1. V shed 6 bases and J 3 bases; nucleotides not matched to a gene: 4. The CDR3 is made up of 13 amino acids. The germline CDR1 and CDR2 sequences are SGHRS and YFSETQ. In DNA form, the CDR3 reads TGCGCCAGCACCGGACAGGGGTACTACGAGCAGTACTTC. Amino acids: CASTGQGYYEQYF.

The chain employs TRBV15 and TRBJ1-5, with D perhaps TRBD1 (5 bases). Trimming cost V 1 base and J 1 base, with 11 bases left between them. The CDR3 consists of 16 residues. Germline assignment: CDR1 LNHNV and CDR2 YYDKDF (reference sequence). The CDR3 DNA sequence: TGTGCCACCAGCAGAGGGCAGGGATCGAGCAATCAGCCCCAGCATTTT. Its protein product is CATSRGQGSSNQPQHF.

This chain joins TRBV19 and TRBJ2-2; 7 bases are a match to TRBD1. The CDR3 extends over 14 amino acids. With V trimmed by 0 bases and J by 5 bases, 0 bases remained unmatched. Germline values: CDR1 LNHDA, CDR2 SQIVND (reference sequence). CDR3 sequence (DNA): TGTGCCAGTAGTATAGACAGGGGGACCGGGGAGCTGTTTTTT. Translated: CASSIDRGTGELFF. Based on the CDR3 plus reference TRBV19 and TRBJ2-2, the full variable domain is DGGITQSPKYLFRKEGQNVTLSCEQNLNHDAMYWYRQDPGQGLRLIYYSQIVNDFQKGDIAEGYSVSREKKESFPLTVTSAQKNPTAFYLCASSIDRGTGELFFGEGSRLTVL.

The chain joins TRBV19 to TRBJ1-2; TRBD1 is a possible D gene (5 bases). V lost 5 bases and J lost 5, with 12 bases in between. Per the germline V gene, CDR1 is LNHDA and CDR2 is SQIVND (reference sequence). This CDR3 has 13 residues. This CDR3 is CASSLAGPYGYTF. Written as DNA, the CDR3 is TGTGCCAGTAGTCTCGCAGGGCCTTATGGCTACACCTTC.

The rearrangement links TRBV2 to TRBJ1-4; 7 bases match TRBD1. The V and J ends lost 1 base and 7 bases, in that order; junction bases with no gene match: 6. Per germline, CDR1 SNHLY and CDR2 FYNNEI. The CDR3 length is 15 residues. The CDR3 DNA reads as TGTGCCAGCAGTGAAGAAGGGGGCTCGGGTGAAAAACTGTTTTTT. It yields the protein CASSEEGGSGEKLFF.

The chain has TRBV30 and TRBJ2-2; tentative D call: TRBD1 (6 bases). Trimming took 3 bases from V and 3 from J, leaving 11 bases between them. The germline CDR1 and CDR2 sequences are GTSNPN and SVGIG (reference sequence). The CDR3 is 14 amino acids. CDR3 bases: TGTGCCTGGAGCTCAACAGGGTACACCGGGGAGCTGTTTTTT. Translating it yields CAWSSTGYTGELFF.

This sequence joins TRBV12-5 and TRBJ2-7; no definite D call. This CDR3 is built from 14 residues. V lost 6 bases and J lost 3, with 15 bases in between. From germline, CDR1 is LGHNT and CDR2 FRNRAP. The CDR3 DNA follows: TGTGCTAGTGGCGGGTCAGCGAACATCTACGAGCAGTACTTC. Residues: CASGGSANIYEQYF.

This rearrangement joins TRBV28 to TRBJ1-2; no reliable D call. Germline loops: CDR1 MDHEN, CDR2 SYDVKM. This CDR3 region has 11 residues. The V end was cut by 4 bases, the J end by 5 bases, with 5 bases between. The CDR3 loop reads CASSSPYGYTF. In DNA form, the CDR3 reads TGTGCCAGCAGTTCCCCGTATGGCTACACCTTC.

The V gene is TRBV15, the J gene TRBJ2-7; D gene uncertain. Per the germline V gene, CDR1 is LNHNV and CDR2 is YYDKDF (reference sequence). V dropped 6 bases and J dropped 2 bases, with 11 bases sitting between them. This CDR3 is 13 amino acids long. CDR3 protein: CATSIARTYEQYF. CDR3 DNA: TGTGCCACCAGTATCGCTAGAACCTACGAGCAGTACTTC.

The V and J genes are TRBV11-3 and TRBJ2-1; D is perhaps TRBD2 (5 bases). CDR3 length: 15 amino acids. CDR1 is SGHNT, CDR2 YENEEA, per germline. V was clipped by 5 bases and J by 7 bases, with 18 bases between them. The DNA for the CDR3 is TGTGCCAGCAGCGCCCCTGAGTCGAGGGATAATGAGCAGTTCTTC. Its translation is CASSAPESRDNEQFF.

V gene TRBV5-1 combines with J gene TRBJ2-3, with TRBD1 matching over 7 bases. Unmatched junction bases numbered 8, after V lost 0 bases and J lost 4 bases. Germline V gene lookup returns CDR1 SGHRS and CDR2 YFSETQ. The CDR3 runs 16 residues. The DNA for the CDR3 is TGCGCCAGCAGCTTGGAGGGGAGACAGGGCGCAGATACGCAGTATTTT. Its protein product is CASSLEGRQGADTQYF.

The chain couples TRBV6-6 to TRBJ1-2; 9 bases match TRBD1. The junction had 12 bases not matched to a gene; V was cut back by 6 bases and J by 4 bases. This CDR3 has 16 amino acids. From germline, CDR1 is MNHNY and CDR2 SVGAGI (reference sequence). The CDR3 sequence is CASRLQGAPTSYGYTF. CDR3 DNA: TGTGCCAGCAGACTACAGGGGGCTCCGACCTCCTATGGCTACACCTTC.

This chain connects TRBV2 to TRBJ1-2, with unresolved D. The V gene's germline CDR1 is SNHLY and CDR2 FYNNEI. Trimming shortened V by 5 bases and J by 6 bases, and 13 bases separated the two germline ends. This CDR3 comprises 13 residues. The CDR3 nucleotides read TGTGCCAGCAGTACCATCGGGTCCCATGGCTACACCTTC. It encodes CASSTIGSHGYTF.

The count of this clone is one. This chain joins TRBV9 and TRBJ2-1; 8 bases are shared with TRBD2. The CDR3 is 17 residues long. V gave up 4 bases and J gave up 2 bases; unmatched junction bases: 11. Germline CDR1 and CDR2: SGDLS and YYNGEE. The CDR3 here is CASSPWLGLATYNEQFF. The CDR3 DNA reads TGTGCCAGCAGCCCCTGGCTTGGACTAGCAACCTACAATGAGCAGTTCTTC.

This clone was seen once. CDR3 bases: TGTGCCAGCAGAACCGAACGACAGCTCACCAACTATGGCTACACCTTC. Translating it yields CASRTERQLTNYGYTF. This chain links TRBV6-6 with TRBJ1-2; D is perhaps TRBD1 (5 bases). Germline V lookup: CDR1 MNHNY, CDR2 SVGAGI (reference sequence). The CDR3 covers 16 residues. V was cut by 6 bases and J by 2 bases, with 19 bases left in between.

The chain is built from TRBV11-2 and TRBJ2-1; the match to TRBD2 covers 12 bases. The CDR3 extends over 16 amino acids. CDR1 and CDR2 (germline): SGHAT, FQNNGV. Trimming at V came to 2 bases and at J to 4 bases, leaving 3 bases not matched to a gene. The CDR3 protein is CASSLRLAGAYNEQFF. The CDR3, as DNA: TGTGCCAGCAGCTTAAGACTAGCGGGAGCTTACAATGAGCAGTTCTTC.

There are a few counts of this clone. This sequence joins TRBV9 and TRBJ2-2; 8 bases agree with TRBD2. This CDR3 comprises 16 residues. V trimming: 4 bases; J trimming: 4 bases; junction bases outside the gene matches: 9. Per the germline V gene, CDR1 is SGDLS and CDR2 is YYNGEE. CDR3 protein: CASSPQVAGITGELFF. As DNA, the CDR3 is TGTGCCAGCAGCCCCCAGGTAGCGGGAATCACCGGGGAGCTGTTTTTT.

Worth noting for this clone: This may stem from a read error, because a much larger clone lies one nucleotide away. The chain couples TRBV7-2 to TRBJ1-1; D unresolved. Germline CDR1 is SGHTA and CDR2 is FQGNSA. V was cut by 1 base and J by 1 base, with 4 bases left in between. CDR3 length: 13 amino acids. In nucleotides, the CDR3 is TGTGCCAGCAGCTTAGACACGAACACTGAAGCTTTCTTT. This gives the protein CASSLDTNTEAFF.